This T cell receptor (beta chain) emerged from a study of cytomegalovirus exposure and HLA in healthy donors. Overall study results and limits: Later on, a genetic analysis was performed. It linked a missense variant in DCLRE1C with V- and J-gene trimming of TCR beta. When presence/absence was analysed, sequencing depth was taken to be roughly uniform across donors.

The PCR contained 60 Vbeta and 13 Jbeta primers. As originally analysed: A later analysis counted around 80 million unique TCR beta chains, some 12 million shared. The data were produced by immunoSEQ multiplex PCR, yet TCRdb's version contains in-frame clones alone and is incomplete. Clonal size and the V and J genes are those of that table, whereas D and trimming came from the DNA. The sample shows about 100,000 clones, approximately 81% of them seen only once. With regard to this clone: Its specificity is not known.

The J segment lost 3 bases and the V segment lost 4 bases, leaving 8 bases of the junction unmatched. The V gene's germline CDR1 is SGHRS and CDR2 YFSETQ. The CDR3 runs 15 residues. V and J are TRBV5-1 and TRBJ2-5, with TRBD2 matching over 8 bases. Input material: PBMCs. The receptor was isolated from a male donor in good health and CMV-seropositive. The CDR3 region is CASSTRGLEEETQYF. Here the CDR3 DNA reads TGCGCCAGCAGCACGCGGGGACTAGAAGAAGAGACCCAGTACTTC.